Sequencing of this TCR beta chain was carried out in a study of shared clonotypes between healthy human individuals. Whole-study results and caveats: Although depth was large, rarefaction showed that sequencing of the sorted subsets was incomplete.

TCRdb keeps only in-frame clones here, not all; method: immunoSEQ multiplex PCR. The sample contains about 1.9 million clones, 93% of which appear only once. The CDR3 extends over 14 amino acids. Germline CDR1 is SGHNT and CDR2 is YYREEE (reference sequence). Trimming removed 10 bases from V and 0 bases from J, with 16 bases in between. Naive-designated CD8 cells lacked CD45RO, were positively enriched for CCR7, and omitted terminally differentiated effector memory CD45RA+ cells. All of the donors resided in Nashville, Tennessee, and each was a Caucasian adult. Turning to this clone: Its matching antigen is unknown.

This receptor was taken from a man between 18 and 29 years old in good health. Some clones in this sample may be carry-over from other donors' samples. Sequencing used naive CD8+ T cells from PBMCs. The chain is built from TRBV5-4 and TRBJ1-1; no clear D gene. This chain's CDR3 is CASSDVGVNTEAFF. In nucleotides, the CDR3 is TGTGCCTCATCGGACGTGGGCGTGAACACTGAAGCTTTCTTT.